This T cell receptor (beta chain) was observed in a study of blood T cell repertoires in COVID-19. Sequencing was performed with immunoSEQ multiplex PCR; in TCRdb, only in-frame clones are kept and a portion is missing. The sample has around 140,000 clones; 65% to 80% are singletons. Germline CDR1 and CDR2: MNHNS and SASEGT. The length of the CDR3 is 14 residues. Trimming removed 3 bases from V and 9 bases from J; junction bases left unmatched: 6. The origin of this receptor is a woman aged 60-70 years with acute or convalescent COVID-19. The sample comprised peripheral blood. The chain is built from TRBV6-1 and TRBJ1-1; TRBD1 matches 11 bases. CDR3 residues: CASSDTGTGGKAFF. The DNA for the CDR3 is TGTGCCAGCAGTGACACCGGGACAGGGGGGAAAGCTTTCTTT.